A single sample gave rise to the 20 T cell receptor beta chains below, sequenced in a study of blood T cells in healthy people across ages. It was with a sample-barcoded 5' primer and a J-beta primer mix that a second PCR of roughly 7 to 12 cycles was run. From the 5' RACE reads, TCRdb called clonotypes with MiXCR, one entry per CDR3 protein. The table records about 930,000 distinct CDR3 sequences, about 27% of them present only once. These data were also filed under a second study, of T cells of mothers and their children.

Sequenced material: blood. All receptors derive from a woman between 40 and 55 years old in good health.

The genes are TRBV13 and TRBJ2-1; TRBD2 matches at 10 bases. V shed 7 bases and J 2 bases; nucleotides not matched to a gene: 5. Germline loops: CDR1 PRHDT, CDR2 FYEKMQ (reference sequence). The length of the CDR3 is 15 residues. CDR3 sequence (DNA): TGTGCCAGCAACCACGGACTAGCGGCCTACAATGAGCAGTTCTTC. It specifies CASNHGLAAYNEQFF.

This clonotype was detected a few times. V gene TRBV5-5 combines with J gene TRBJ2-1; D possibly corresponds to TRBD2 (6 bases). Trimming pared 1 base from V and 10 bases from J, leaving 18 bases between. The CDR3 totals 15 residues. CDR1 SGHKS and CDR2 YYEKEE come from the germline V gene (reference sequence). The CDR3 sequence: CASSLSGGAAGEQFF. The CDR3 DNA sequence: TGTGCCAGCAGCTTGTCCGGGGGTGCTGCGGGCGAGCAGTTCTTC.

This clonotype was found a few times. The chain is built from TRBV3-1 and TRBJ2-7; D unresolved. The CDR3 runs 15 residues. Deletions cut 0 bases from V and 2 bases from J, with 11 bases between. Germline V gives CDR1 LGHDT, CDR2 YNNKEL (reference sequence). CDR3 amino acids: CASSQDSRYTYEQYF. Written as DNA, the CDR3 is TGTGCCAGCAGCCAAGATTCTAGATATACCTACGAGCAGTACTTC.

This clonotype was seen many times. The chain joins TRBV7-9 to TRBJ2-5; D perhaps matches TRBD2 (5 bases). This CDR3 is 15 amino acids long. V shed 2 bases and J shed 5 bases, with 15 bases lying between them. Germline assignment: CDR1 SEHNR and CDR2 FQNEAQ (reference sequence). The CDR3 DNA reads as TGTGCCAGCAGCTTAAGCGGAAACATTTTCGAGACCCAGTACTTC. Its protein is CASSLSGNIFETQYF.

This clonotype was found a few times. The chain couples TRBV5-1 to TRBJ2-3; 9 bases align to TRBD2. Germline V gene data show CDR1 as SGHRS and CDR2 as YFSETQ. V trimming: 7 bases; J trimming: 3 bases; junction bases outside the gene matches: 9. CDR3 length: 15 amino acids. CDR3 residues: CASYGGGARTDTQYF. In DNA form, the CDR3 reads TGCGCCAGCTACGGCGGGGGGGCCAGAACAGATACGCAGTATTTT.

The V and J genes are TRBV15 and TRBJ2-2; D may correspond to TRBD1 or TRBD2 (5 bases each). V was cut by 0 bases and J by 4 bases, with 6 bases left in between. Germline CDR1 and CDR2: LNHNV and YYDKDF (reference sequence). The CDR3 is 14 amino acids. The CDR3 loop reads CATSRDGGTGELFF. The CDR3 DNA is TGTGCCACCAGCAGAGATGGGGGCACCGGGGAGCTGTTTTTT.

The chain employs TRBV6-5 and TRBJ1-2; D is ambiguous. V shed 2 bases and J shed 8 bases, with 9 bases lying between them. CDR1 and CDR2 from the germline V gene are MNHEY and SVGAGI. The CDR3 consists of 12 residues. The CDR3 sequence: CASSYEGWGYTF. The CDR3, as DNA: TGTGCCAGCAGTTACGAAGGTTGGGGCTACACCTTC.

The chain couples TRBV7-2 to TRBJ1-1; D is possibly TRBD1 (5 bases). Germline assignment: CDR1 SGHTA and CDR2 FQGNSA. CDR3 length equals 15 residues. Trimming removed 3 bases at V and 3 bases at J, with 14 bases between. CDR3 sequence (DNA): TGTGCCAGCAGCTTTCAGGGTGGTGTAGACACTGAAGCTTTCTTT. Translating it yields CASSFQGGVDTEAFF. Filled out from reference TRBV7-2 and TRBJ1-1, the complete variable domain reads GAGVSQSPSNKVTEKGKDVELRCDPISGHTALYWYRQSLGQGLEFLIYFQGNSAPDKSGLPSDRFSAERTGGSVSTLTIQRTQQEDSAVYLCASSFQGGVDTEAFFGQGTRLTVV.

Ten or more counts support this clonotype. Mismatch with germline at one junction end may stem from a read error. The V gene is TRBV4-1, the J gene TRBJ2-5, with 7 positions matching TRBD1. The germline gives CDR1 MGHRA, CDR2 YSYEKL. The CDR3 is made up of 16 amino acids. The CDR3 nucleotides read TGCGCCAGCAGCCAAGAACGACAGGGCACCCAAGGGACCCAGTACTTC. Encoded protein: CASSQERQGTQGTQYF.

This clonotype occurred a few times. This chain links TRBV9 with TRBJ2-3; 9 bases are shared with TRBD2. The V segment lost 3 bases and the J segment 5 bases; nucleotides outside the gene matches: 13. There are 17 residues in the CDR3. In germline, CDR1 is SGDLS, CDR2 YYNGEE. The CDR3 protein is CASSEWPGTSLIDTQYF. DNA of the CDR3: TGTGCCAGCAGCGAATGGCCCGGGACTAGCTTAATAGATACGCAGTATTTT.

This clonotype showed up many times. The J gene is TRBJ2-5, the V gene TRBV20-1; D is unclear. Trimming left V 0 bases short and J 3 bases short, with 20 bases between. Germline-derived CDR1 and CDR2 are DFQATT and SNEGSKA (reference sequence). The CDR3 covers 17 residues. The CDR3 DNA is TGCAGTGCTAGAGATCCAGTAGTAACAGCCCAAAAAGAGACCCAGTACTTC. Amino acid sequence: CSARDPVVTAQKETQYF.

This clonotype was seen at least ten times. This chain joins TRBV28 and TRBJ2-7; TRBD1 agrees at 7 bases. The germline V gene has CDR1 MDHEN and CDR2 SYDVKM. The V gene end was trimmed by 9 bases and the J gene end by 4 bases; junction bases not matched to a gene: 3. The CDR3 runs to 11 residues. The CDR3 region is CASGTVYEQYF. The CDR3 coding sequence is TGTGCCAGTGGGACAGTTTACGAGCAGTACTTC.

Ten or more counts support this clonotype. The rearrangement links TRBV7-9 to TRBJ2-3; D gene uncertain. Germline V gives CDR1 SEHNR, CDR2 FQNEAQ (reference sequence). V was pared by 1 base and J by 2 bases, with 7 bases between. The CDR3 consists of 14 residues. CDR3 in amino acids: CASSLVPVTDTQYF. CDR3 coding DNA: TGTGCCAGCAGCTTAGTGCCGGTCACAGATACGCAGTATTTT.

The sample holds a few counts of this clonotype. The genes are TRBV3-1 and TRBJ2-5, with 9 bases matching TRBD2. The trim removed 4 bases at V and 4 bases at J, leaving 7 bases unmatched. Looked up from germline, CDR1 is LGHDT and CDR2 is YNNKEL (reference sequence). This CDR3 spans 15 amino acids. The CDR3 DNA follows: TGTGCCAGCAGCCCCGTGAGCGGGGGGACAGAGACCCAGTACTTC. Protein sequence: CASSPVSGGTETQYF.

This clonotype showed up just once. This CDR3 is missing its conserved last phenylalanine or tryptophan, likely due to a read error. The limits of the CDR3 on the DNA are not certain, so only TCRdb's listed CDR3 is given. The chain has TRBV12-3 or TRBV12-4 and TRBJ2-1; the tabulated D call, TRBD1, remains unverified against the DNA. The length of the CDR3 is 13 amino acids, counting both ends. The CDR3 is CASSSATGFTFGS.

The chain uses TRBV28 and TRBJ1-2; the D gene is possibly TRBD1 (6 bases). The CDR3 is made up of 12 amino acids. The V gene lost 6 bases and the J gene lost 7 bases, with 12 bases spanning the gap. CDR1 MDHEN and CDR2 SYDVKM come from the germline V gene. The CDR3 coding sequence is TGTGCCAGCAGGCCGACAGGACGTGGCTACACCTTC. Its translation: CASRPTGRGYTF.

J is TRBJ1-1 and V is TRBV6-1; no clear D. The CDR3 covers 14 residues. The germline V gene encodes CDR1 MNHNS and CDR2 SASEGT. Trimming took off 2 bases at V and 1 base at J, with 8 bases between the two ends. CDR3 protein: CASSERATNTEAFF. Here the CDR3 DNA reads TGTGCCAGCAGTGAACGGGCCACGAACACTGAAGCTTTCTTT.

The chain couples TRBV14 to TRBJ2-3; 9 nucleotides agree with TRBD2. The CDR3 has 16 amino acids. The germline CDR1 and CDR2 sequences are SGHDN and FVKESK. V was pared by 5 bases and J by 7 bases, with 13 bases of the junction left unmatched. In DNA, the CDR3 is TGTGCCAGCAGCTCCCGTGGTAGCGGGAGCGAAAATACGCAGTATTTT. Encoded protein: CASSSRGSGSENTQYF.

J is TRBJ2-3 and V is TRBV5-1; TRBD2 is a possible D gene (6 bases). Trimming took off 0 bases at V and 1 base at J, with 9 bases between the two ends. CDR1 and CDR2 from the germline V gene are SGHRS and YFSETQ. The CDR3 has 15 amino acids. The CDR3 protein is CASSLESGGTDTQYF. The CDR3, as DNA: TGCGCCAGCAGCTTGGAGTCGGGGGGCACAGATACGCAGTATTTT.

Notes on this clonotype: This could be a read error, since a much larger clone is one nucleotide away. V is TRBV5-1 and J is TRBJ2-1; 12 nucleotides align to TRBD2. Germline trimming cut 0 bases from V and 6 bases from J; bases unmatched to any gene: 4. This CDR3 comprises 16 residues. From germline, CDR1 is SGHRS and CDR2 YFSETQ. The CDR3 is CASSLVPSGGANEQFF. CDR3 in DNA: TGCGCCAGCAGCTTGGTCCCTAGCGGGGGGGCCAATGAGCAGTTCTTC.